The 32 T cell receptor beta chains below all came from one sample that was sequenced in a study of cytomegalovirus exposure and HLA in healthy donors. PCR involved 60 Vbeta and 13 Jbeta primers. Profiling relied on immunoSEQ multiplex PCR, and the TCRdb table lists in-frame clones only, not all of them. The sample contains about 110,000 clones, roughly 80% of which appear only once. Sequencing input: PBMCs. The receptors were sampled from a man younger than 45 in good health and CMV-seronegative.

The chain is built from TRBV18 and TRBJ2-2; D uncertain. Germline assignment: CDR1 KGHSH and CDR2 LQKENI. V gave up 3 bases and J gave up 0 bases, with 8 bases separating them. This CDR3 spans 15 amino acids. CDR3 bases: TGTGCCAGCTCACCGGGCCAGCCGAACACCGGGGAGCTGTTTTTT. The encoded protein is CASSPGQPNTGELFF.

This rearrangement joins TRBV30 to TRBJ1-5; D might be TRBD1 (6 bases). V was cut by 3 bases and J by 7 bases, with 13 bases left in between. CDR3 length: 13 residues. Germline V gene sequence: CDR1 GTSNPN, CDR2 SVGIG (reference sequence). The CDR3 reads CAWSPQGSQPQHF. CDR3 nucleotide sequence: TGTGCCTGGAGCCCCCAGGGGAGCCAGCCCCAGCATTTT.

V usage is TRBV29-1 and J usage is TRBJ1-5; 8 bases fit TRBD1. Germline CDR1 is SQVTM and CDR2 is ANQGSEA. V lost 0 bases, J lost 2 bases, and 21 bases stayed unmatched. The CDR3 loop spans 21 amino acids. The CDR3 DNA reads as TGCAGCGTTGAAGAGGGGGAGTCTCGCAGGGGGCTCCTAGGTGGCAATCAGCCCCAGCATTTT. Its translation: CSVEEGESRRGLLGGNQPQHF.

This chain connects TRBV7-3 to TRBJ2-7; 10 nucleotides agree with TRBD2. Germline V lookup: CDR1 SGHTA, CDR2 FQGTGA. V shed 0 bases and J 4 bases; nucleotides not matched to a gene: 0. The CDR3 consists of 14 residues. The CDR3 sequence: CASSLTAGGYEQYF. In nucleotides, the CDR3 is TGTGCCAGCAGCTTAACAGCGGGGGGGTACGAGCAGTACTTC.

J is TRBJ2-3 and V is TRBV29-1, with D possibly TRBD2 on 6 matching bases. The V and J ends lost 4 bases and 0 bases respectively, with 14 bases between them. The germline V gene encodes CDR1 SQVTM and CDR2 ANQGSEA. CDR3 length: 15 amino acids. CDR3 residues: CSVADGGVSTDTQYF. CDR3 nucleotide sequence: TGCAGCGTTGCAGACGGCGGGGTGAGCACAGATACGCAGTATTTT.

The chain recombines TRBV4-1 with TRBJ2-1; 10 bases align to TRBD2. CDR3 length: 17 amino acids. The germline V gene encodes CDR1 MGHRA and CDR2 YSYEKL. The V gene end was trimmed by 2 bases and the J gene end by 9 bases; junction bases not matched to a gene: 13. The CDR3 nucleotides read TGCGCCAGCAGCCAATCCTATTTGGGACTAGCGAGGGGTGAGCAGTTCTTC. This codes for CASSQSYLGLARGEQFF.

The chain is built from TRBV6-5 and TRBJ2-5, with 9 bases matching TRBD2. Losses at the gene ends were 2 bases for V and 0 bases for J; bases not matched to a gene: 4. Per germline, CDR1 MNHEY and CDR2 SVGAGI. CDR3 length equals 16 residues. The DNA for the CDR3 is TGTGCCAGCAGTTACCTCCGACTAGCGGACCAAGAGACCCAGTACTTC. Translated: CASSYLRLADQETQYF.

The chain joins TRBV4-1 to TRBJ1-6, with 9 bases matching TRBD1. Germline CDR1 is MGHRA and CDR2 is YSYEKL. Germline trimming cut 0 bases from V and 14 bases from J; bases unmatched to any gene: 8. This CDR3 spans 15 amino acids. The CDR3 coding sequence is TGCGCCAGCAGCCAAGACCGGACAGGGGCGATAACCCTCCACTTT. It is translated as CASSQDRTGAITLHF.

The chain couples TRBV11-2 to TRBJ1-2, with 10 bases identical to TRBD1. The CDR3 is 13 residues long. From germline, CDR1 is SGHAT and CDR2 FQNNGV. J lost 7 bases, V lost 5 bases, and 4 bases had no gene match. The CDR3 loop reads CASSVRDRGGYTF. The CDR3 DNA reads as TGTGCCAGCAGCGTCCGGGACAGGGGTGGCTACACCTTC. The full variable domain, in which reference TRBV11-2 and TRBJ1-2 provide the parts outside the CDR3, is EAGVAQSPRYKIIEKRQSVAFWCNPISGHATLYWYQQILGQGPKLLIQFQNNGVVDDSQLPKDRFSAERLKGVDSTLKIQPAKLEDSAVYLCASSVRDRGGYTFGSGTRLTVV.

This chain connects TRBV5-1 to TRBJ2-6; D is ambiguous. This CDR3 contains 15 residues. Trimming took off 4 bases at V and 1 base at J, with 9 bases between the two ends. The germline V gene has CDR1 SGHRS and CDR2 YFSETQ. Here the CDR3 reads CASSLPVSGANVLTF. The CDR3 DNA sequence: TGCGCCAGCAGCCTCCCGGTGTCTGGGGCCAACGTCCTGACTTTC.

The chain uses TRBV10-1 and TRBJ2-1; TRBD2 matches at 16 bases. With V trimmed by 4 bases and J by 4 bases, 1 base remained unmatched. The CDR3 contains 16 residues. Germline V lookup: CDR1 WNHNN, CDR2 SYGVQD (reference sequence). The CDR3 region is CASSGGLAGGYNEQFF. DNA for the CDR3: TGCGCCAGCAGTGGGGGACTAGCGGGGGGGTACAATGAGCAGTTCTTC.

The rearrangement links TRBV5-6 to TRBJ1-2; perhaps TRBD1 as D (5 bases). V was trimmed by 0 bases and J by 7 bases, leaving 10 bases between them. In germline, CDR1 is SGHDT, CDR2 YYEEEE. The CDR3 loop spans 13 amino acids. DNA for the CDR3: TGTGCCAGCAGCTTGGGGACAATCAGTGGCTACACCTTC. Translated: CASSLGTISGYTF.

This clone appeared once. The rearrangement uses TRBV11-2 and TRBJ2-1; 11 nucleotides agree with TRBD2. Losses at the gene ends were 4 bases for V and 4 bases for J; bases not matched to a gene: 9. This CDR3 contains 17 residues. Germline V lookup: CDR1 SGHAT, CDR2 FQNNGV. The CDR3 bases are TGTGCCAGCAGCTCCGCTCCTCTAGCGGGGGGATACAATGAGCAGTTCTTC. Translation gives CASSSAPLAGGYNEQFF.

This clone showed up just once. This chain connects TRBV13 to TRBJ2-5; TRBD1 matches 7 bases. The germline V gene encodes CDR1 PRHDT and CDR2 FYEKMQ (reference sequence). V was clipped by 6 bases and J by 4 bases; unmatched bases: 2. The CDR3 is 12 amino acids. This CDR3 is CASSRTGETQYF. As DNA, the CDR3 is TGTGCCAGCAGTCGGACAGGAGAGACCCAGTACTTC.

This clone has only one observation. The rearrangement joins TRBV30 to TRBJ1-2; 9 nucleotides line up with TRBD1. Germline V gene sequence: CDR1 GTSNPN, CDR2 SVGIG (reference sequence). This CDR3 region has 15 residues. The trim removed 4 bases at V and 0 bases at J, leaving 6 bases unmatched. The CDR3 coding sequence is TGTGCCTGGACTGGACAGGGGAGTCCTAACTATGGCTACACCTTC. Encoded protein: CAWTGQGSPNYGYTF.

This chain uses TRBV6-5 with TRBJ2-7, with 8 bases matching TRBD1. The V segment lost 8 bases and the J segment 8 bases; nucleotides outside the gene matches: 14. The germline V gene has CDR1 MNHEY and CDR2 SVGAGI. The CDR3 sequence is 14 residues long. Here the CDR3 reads CASAQPTGQGQQYF. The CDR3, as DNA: TGTGCCAGCGCCCAACCCACTGGACAGGGACAGCAGTACTTC.

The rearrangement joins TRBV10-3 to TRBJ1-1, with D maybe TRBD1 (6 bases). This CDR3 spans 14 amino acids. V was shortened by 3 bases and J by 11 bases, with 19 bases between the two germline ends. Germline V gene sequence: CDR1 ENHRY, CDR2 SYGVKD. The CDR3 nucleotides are TGTGCCATCAGTGATCTCGGGTTGACAGGAGTTGCTTTCTTT. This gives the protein CAISDLGLTGVAFF.

The CDR3 sequence is CASSPGTSRSYEQYF. The CDR3 DNA sequence: TGTGCCAGCAGTCCCGGGACTTCTCGCTCCTACGAGCAGTACTTC. The chain couples TRBV6-1 to TRBJ2-7, with D possibly matching TRBD2 (6 bases). The V gene lost 5 bases and the J gene lost 0 bases, with 14 bases spanning the gap. The CDR3 contains 15 residues. The germline CDR1 and CDR2 sequences are MNHNS and SASEGT.

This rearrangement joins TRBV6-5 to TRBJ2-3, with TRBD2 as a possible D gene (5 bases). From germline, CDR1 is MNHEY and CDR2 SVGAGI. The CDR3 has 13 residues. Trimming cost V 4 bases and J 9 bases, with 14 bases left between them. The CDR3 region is CASSSGLGNTQYF. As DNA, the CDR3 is TGTGCCAGCAGTTCCGGACTGGGGAACACGCAGTATTTT.

Here the CDR3 DNA reads TGTGCCAGCAGCCATTCGGCAGATACGCAGTATTTT. Amino acids: CASSHSADTQYF. The V call is TRBV13, the J call TRBJ2-3; unclear D gene. CDR3 size: 12 residues. V was clipped by 5 bases and J by 4 bases, with 7 bases between them. CDR1 and CDR2 (germline): PRHDT, FYEKMQ (reference sequence).

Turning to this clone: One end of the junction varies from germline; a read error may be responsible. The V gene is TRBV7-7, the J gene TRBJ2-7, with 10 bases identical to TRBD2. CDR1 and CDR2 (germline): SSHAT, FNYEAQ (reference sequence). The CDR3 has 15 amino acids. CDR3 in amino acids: CASSLGAGGTYEQYF. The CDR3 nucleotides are TGTGCTAGCAGCTTAGGAGCGGGAGGGACCTACGAGCAGTACTTC.

For the CDR3, the DNA is TGCGCCAGCAGCTTGGACGGGAGGGGGGTTTACTTC. This gives the protein CASSLDGRGVYF. The chain carries TRBV5-1 and TRBJ2-4; 8 nucleotides match TRBD2. Germline assignment: CDR1 SGHRS and CDR2 YFSETQ. V gave up 0 bases and J gave up 16 bases; unmatched junction bases: 6. CDR3 length equals 12 residues.

This CDR3 is CASSWTSGSDTQYF. The CDR3 DNA follows: TGTGCCAGCAGTTGGACTAGCGGGAGCGATACGCAGTATTTT. The chain couples TRBV2 to TRBJ2-3; TRBD2 matches 13 bases. The ends lost 5 bases at V and 6 bases at J; junction bases unmatched: 2. Germline V lookup: CDR1 SNHLY, CDR2 FYNNEI. The CDR3 spans 14 residues.

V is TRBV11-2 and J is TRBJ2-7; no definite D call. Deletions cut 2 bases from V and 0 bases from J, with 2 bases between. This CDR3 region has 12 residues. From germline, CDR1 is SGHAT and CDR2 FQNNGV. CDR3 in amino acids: CASSLYSYEQYF. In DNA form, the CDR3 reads TGTGCCAGCAGCTTATACTCCTACGAGCAGTACTTC.

The CDR3 is CASSPDRSDNQPQHF. The CDR3, as DNA: TGTGCCAGCTCACCAGACAGGAGTGACAATCAGCCCCAGCATTTT. This rearrangement joins TRBV18 to TRBJ1-5; D possibly corresponds to TRBD1 (6 bases). The CDR3 extends over 15 amino acids. Germline V gene sequence: CDR1 KGHSH, CDR2 LQKENI. V lost 2 bases to trimming and J lost 3 bases, with 11 bases between them.

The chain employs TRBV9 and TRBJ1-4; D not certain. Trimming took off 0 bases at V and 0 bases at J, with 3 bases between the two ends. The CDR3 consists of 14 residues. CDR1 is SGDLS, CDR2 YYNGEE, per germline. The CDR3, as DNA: TGTGCCAGCAGCGTAGATACAACTAATGAAAAACTGTTTTTT. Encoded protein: CASSVDTTNEKLFF.

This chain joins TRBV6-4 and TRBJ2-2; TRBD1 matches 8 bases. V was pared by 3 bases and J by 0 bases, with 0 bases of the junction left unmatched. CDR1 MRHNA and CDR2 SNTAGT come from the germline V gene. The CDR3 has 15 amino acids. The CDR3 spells CASSEGQANTGELFF. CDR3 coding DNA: TGTGCCAGCAGTGAGGGACAGGCGAACACCGGGGAGCTGTTTTTT.

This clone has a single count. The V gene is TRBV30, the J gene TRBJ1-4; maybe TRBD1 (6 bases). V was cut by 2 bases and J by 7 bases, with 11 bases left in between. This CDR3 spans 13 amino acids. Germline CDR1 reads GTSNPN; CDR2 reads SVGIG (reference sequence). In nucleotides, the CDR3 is TGTGCCTGGAGTCTACAGGGTGGTGAAAAACTGTTTTTT. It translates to CAWSLQGGEKLFF.

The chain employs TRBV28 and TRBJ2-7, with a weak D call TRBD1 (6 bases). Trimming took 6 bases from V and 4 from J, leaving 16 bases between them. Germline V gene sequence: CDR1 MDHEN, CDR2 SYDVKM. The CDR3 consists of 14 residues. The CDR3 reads CASRLAQGIYEQYF. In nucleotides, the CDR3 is TGTGCCAGCAGACTCGCGCAGGGGATTTACGAGCAGTACTTC.

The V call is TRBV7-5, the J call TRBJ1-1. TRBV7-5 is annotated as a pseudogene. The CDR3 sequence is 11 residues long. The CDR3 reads CARNDRRELDF. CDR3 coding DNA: TGTGCCAGAAACGACCGACGGGAGCTGGACTTT.

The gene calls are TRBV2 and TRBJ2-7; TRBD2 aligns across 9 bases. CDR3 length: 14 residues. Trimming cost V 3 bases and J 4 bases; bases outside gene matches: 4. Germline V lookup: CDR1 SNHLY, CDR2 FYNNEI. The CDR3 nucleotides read TGTGCCAGCAGTGACGGCGGGAGGGCTTACGAGCAGTACTTC. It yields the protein CASSDGGRAYEQYF.

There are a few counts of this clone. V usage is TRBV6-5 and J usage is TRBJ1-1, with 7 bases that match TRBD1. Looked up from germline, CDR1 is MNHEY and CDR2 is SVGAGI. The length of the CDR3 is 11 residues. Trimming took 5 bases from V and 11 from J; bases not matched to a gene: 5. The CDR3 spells CASSQGVMAFF. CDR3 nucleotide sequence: TGTGCCAGCAGTCAGGGGGTAATGGCTTTCTTT.